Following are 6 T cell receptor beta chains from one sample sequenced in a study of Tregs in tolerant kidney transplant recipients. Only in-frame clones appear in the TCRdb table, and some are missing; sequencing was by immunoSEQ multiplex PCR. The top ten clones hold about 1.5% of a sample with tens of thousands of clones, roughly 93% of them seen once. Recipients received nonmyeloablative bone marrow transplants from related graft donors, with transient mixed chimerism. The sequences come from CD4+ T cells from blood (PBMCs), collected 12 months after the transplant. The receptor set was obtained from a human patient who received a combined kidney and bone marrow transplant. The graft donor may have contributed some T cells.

The CDR3 spells CASSQDRGGSNSPLHF. The CDR3 DNA is TGTGCCAGCAGCCAAGATCGAGGGGGTTCTAATTCACCCCTCCACTTT. The V call is TRBV14, the J call TRBJ1-6, with D possibly matching TRBD1 (6 bases). CDR1 and CDR2 (germline): SGHDN, FVKESK. The CDR3 is 16 amino acids. With 0 bases removed from V and 6 bases from J, the gap between germline ends came to 12 bases.

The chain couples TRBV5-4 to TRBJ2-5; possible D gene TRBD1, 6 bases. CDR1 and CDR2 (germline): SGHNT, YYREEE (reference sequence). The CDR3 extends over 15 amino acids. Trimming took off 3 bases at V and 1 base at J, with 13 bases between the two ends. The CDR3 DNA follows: TGTGCCAGCAGCTCCACAGGACAGCCCCAAGAGACCCAGTACTTC. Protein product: CASSSTGQPQETQYF.

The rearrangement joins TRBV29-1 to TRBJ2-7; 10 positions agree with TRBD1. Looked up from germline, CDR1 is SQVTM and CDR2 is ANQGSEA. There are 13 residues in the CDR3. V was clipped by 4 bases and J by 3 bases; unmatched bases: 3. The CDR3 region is CSVGGQGFYEQYF. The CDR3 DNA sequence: TGCAGCGTTGGGGGACAGGGGTTCTACGAGCAGTACTTC.

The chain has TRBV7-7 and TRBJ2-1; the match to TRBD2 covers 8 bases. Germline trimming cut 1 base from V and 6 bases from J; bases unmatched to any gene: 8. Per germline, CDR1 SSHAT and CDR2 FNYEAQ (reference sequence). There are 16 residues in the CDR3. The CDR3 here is CASSLVTGGAPNEQFF. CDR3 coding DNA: TGTGCCAGCAGCTTAGTGACCGGGGGGGCGCCCAATGAGCAGTTCTTC.

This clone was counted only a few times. The CDR3 is CAISGGMNNQPQHF. DNA of the CDR3: TGTGCCATCAGTGGAGGGATGAACAATCAGCCCCAGCATTTT. This rearrangement joins TRBV10-3 to TRBJ1-5; D gene ambiguous. This CDR3 has 14 amino acids. The germline gives CDR1 ENHRY, CDR2 SYGVKD. The V and J ends lost 4 bases and 3 bases respectively, with 10 bases between them.

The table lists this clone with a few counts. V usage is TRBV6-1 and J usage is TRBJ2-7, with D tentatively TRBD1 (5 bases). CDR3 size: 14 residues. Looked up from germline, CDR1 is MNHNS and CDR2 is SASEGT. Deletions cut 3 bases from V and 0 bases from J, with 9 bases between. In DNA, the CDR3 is TGTGCCAGCAGTGAGAGACAGACCTCCTACGAGCAGTACTTC. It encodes CASSERQTSYEQYF.